Listed below are T cell receptor beta chains from one sample, sequenced in a study of blood T cells in healthy people across ages. From the 5' RACE reads, TCRdb called clonotypes with MiXCR, one entry per CDR3 protein. The sample includes 590,000 or so distinct CDR3 sequences, roughly 30% of them seen just once. The specimen sequenced was blood. These receptor sequences come from a woman at least 80 years old in good health. CDR3s leave out the opening cysteine and the closing phenylalanine or tryptophan. Clone size is shown for a subset of rows, as once, few, many or a class of expanded clone.

size,J,V,CDR3
NA,TRBJ1-5,TRBV20-1,SARDWAKSNQPQH
many,TRBJ2-7,TRBV7-2,ASSPDLAGHEQY
few,TRBJ2-1,TRBV20-1,SASGGRGDEQF
NA,TRBJ2-3,TRBV12-3/TRBV12-4,ASSLLGVSTDVEY
many,TRBJ2-1,TRBV25-1,ASSEPGPPYNEQF
many,TRBJ2-7,TRBV5-6,ASSITGQGYEQY
many,TRBJ2-3,TRBV20-1,SAPRSGGGDTQY
once,TRBJ1-2,TRBV20-1,SATSGVDGYT
few,TRBJ1-1,TRBV20-1,SARPAGQGARRDTEAF
NA,TRBJ1-5,TRBV12-3/TRBV12-4,ASSPWTGDNQPQH
NA,TRBJ2-1,TRBV6-2/TRBV6-3,ASSPRSGSHFGEQF
many,TRBJ1-2,TRBV7-2,ASSQRGPNYGYT
many,TRBJ1-2,TRBV29-1,SVSRTVYGYT
many,TRBJ2-1,TRBV20-1,SAGKLQGASYNEQF
NA,TRBJ2-1,TRBV2,ASSERGGRNEQF
many,TRBJ2-2,TRBV10-1,ASSEEVDTGELF
many,TRBJ2-4,TRBV6-2/TRBV6-3,ASSYRSTSSKNIQY
many,TRBJ2-1,TRBV3-1,ASSQNVKTIEQF
NA,TRBJ2-6,TRBV12-3/TRBV12-4,ASSPRTAPGLT
NA,TRBJ1-2,TRBV29-1,SVSGWGNYGYT
many,TRBJ1-2,TRBV5-1,ASSRTVTTLFDYGYT
NA,TRBJ2-6,TRBV30,AWRVTSGANVLT
NA,TRBJ2-1,TRBV7-2,ASSFGGKETQF
many,TRBJ2-3,TRBV7-2,ASSSPLADTQY